Below are 21 T cell receptor beta chains sequenced from a single sample in a study of CD8 T cells in Susac syndrome. Random-hexamer reverse transcription was applied to about 0.45 to 1 ug RNA. MiXCR was run by TCRdb on the immunoSEQ multiplex PCR reads, yielding one entry per CDR3 protein. The sample holds about 75,000 distinct CDR3 sequences, approximately 94% seen once. The sequencing sample was made of CD8+ T cells from PBMCs. These receptors came from a human donor with Susac syndrome.

This chain joins TRBV7-9 and TRBJ1-2; D not resolved. This CDR3 is 13 amino acids long. The germline gives CDR1 SEHNR, CDR2 FQNEAQ (reference sequence). V was pared by 4 bases and J by 5 bases, with 11 bases between. CDR3 protein: CASSSGLAYGYTF. CDR3 DNA sequence: TGTGCCAGCAGCTCCGGACTAGCGTATGGCTACACCTTC.

The V gene is TRBV29-1, the J gene TRBJ2-5; 8 bases agree with TRBD1. Germline V gives CDR1 SQVTM, CDR2 ANQGSEA. The CDR3 spans 12 residues. V gave up 5 bases and J gave up 5 bases; unmatched junction bases: 4. CDR3 residues: CSVWTGRETQYF. The CDR3 region has the DNA TGCAGCGTTTGGACAGGGAGGGAGACCCAGTACTTC.

The chain employs TRBV30 and TRBJ1-2; D might be TRBD1 (6 bases). The germline gives CDR1 GTSNPN, CDR2 SVGIG (reference sequence). V was clipped by 6 bases and J by 7 bases, with 15 bases between them. This CDR3 has 12 residues. As DNA, the CDR3 is TGTGCCTGCGAAGAGACAGGCCCTGGCTACACCTTC. Translated: CACEETGPGYTF.

This sequence joins TRBV2 and TRBJ2-3, with D maybe TRBD2 (7 bases). The V gene lost 0 bases and the J gene lost 6 bases, with 10 bases spanning the gap. Germline V gene sequence: CDR1 SNHLY, CDR2 FYNNEI. This CDR3 comprises 14 residues. CDR3 sequence: CASSEAGGPDTQYF. The CDR3 DNA sequence: TGTGCCAGCAGTGAAGCGGGGGGGCCGGATACGCAGTATTTT.

The chain couples TRBV7-9 to TRBJ2-5; D possibly corresponds to TRBD1 (5 bases). The CDR3 consists of 14 residues. The germline gives CDR1 SEHNR, CDR2 FQNEAQ (reference sequence). With 4 bases removed from V and 0 bases from J, the gap between germline ends came to 9 bases. The CDR3 DNA reads TGTGCCAGCAGCTCTTCAGGGAACCAAGAGACCCAGTACTTC. Protein sequence: CASSSSGNQETQYF.

The genes are TRBV7-9 and TRBJ2-1; possibly TRBD2 for D (5 bases). Looked up from germline, CDR1 is SEHNR and CDR2 is FQNEAQ (reference sequence). The CDR3 length is 12 residues. The V end was cut by 1 base, the J end by 10 bases, with 8 bases between. Here the CDR3 DNA reads TGTGCCAGCAGCTTAGGTGGGGAGGAGCAGTTCTTC. It codes for CASSLGGEEQFF.

The chain couples TRBV20-1 to TRBJ2-7; 10 nucleotides agree with TRBD2. After removal of 3 bases from V and 2 bases from J, the junction contained 4 bases not matched to a gene. This CDR3 has 14 amino acids. Germline CDR1 and CDR2: DFQATT and SNEGSKA (reference sequence). The CDR3 bases are TGCAGTGCTAGGGATCTAGCGGGGGCCTACGAGCAGTACTTC. Amino acids: CSARDLAGAYEQYF.

This clonotype was found once. The rearrangement joins TRBV7-9 to TRBJ2-1; no definite D call. V dropped 1 base and J dropped 10 bases, with 8 bases sitting between them. Germline values: CDR1 SEHNR, CDR2 FQNEAQ (reference sequence). This CDR3 is 12 amino acids long. In DNA form, the CDR3 reads TGTGCCAGCAGCTTAGAGGCTCGAGAGCAGTTCTTC. It specifies CASSLEAREQFF.

The rearrangement joins TRBV5-6 to TRBJ2-7, with 7 nucleotides matching TRBD1. The ends lost 1 base at V and 3 bases at J; junction bases unmatched: 13. The CDR3 is 17 residues long. Germline V gene lookup returns CDR1 SGHDT and CDR2 YYEEEE. The CDR3 loop reads CASSLYRTGSEYYEQYF. Written as DNA, the CDR3 is TGTGCCAGCAGCTTGTATAGGACAGGTTCAGAATACTACGAGCAGTACTTC.

V usage is TRBV5-6 and J usage is TRBJ2-1; either TRBD1 or TRBD2 may supply D (5 bases each). Germline V gene lookup returns CDR1 SGHDT and CDR2 YYEEEE. This CDR3 contains 11 residues. V lost 3 bases to trimming and J lost 10 bases, with 8 bases between them. This chain's CDR3 is CASSSGPEQFF. In DNA form, the CDR3 reads TGTGCCAGCAGCTCGGGACCAGAGCAGTTCTTC.

This rearrangement joins TRBV6-1 to TRBJ2-5; 11 bases line up with TRBD1. CDR3 length: 17 residues. Losses at the gene ends were 7 bases for V and 1 base for J; bases not matched to a gene: 11. Germline CDR1 MNHNS, CDR2 SASEGT. The CDR3 sequence is CASITYRDRGTQETQYF. CDR3 DNA sequence: TGTGCCAGCATCACCTACCGGGACAGGGGGACCCAAGAGACCCAGTACTTC.

This clonotype was recorded a few times. The V call is TRBV29-1, the J call TRBJ2-1; D is possibly TRBD2 (5 bases). This CDR3 region has 16 residues. Trimming pared 0 bases from V and 0 bases from J, leaving 12 bases between. Looked up from germline, CDR1 is SQVTM and CDR2 is ANQGSEA. The CDR3 nucleotides are TGCAGCGTTGAAGAGAGAGGGTCATACTCCTACAATGAGCAGTTCTTC. Its protein is CSVEERGSYSYNEQFF.

The chain has TRBV14 and TRBJ1-1; D not certain. Germline lookup yields CDR1 SGHDN and CDR2 FVKESK. Trimming stripped 4 bases from V and 0 bases from J, with 6 bases between. CDR3 length: 13 amino acids. The DNA for the CDR3 is TGTGCCAGCAGCCTAGAAATGAACACTGAAGCTTTCTTT. Protein sequence: CASSLEMNTEAFF. The complete variable domain, with remaining parts taken from reference TRBV14 and TRBJ1-1, reads EAGVTQFPSHSVIEKGQTVTLRCDPISGHDNLYWYRRVMGKEIKFLLHFVKESKQDESGMPNNRFLAERTGGTYSTLKVQPAELEDSGVYFCASSLEMNTEAFFGQGTRLTVV.

Only a few counts were recorded for this clonotype. The chain links TRBV16 to TRBJ2-1, with 9 bases matching TRBD1. The germline V gene has CDR1 KGHSY and CDR2 FQNENV. The CDR3 runs 13 residues. The junction had 0 bases not matched to a gene; V was cut back by 3 bases and J by 6 bases. CDR3 bases: TGTGCCAGCAGCCAGACAGGGGGCAATGAGCAGTTCTTC. This codes for CASSQTGGNEQFF. Full variable domain (missing parts from reference TRBV16 and TRBJ2-1): GEEVAQTPKHLVRGEGQKAKLYCAPIKGHSYVFWYQQVLKNEFKFLISFQNENVFDETGMPKERFSAKCLPNSPCSLEIQATKLEDSAVYFCASSQTGGNEQFFGPGTRLTVL.

In its sample, this clonotype was seen a few times. V gene TRBV12-5 combines with J gene TRBJ2-7; D unclear. Trimming cost V 0 bases and J 6 bases, with 6 bases left between them. CDR1 is LGHNT and CDR2 is FRNRAP in the germline V gene. This CDR3 spans 12 amino acids. The CDR3 sequence is CASGLVRTEQYF. DNA of the CDR3: TGTGCTAGTGGTTTGGTCCGAACCGAGCAGTACTTC.

The V call is TRBV13, the J call TRBJ2-2; D not certain. V was shortened by 2 bases and J by 5 bases, with 9 bases between the two germline ends. The length of the CDR3 is 14 residues. CDR1 and CDR2 from the germline V gene are PRHDT and FYEKMQ (reference sequence). This CDR3 is CASSLRVATGELFF. As DNA, the CDR3 is TGTGCCAGCAGCTTACGAGTGGCGACCGGGGAGCTGTTTTTT.

The V and J genes are TRBV29-1 and TRBJ2-7; D not resolved. The CDR3 totals 14 residues. CDR1 is SQVTM, CDR2 ANQGSEA, per germline. The V and J ends lost 2 bases and 0 bases respectively, with 11 bases between them. CDR3 DNA sequence: TGCAGCGTTGAACTGTCAGTGGCCTCCTACGAGCAGTACTTC. It specifies CSVELSVASYEQYF.

The rearrangement uses TRBV5-1 and TRBJ2-7; unclear D gene. In germline, CDR1 is SGHRS, CDR2 YFSETQ. CDR3 length equals 15 residues. V lost 0 bases to trimming and J lost 0 bases, with 10 bases between them. This CDR3 is CASSLDQLSSYEQYF. CDR3 nucleotides: TGCGCCAGCAGCTTGGACCAGTTAAGCTCCTACGAGCAGTACTTC.

The chain has TRBV4-3 and TRBJ2-1, with 11 nucleotides matching TRBD2. The CDR3 totals 17 residues. Looked up from germline, CDR1 is LGHNA and CDR2 is YSLEER. After removal of 0 bases from V and 4 bases from J, the junction contained 5 bases not matched to a gene. In DNA, the CDR3 is TGCGCCAGCAGCCAAGATCCCCCTAGCGGGGGGTACAATGAGCAGTTCTTC. Its translation is CASSQDPPSGGYNEQFF.

The chain links TRBV20-1 to TRBJ1-1; D remains unclear. Germline CDR1 is DFQATT and CDR2 is SNEGSKA (reference sequence). This CDR3 has 13 residues. Between the trimmed V and J ends, which lost 0 bases and 3 bases, there was a span of 8 bases. As DNA, the CDR3 is TGCAGTGCTAGAGAAACCGACTACACTGAAGCTTTCTTT. Its translation: CSARETDYTEAFF.

This clonotype qualifies as medium-sized. The V call is TRBV7-9, the J call TRBJ2-7; no reliable D call. V lost 1 base and J lost 1, with 2 bases in between. The CDR3 is made up of 12 amino acids. Germline lookup yields CDR1 SEHNR and CDR2 FQNEAQ (reference sequence). CDR3 protein: CASSLGSYEQYF. The CDR3 DNA reads TGTGCCAGCAGCTTAGGGTCCTACGAGCAGTACTTC. The whole variable domain, filled in from reference TRBV7-9 and TRBJ2-7, reads DTGVSQNPRHKITKRGQNVTFRCDPISEHNRLYWYRQTLGQGPEFLTYFQNEAQLEKSRLLSDRFSAERPKGSFSTLEIQRTEQGDSAMYLCASSLGSYEQYFGPGTRLTVT.